The rows below give T cell receptor beta chains drawn from one sample of a study of T cell changes during pregnancy in multiple sclerosis. Generated by immunoSEQ multiplex PCR, the TCRdb table keeps only in-frame clones and is missing some. The sample contains 64,000 or so clones, around 93% of which appear only once. The specimen was peripheral blood, collected in the first trimester of pregnancy. The receptor set was obtained from a female donor with multiple sclerosis, enrolled in a pregnancy study. CDR3s include the opening cysteine and the closing phenylalanine or tryptophan. A D gene is named only where the DNA matches it firmly. Clone size appears in some rows only: once, few, many, or a class for an expanded clone.

NA	TRBV4-3	TRBJ1-1	NA	TGCGCCAGCAGCCAAGACCCGGGCTTGGGAGGCACTGAAGCTTTCTTT	CASSQDPGLGGTEAFF
NA	TRBV19	TRBJ1-1	NA	TGTGCCAGTAGTATGACATCAGGGGTCGAAGCTTTCTTT	CASSMTSGVEAFF
NA	TRBV11-2	TRBJ1-1	once	TGTGCCAGCAGCTTCCCAGGGAACACTGAAGCTTTCTTT	CASSFPGNTEAFF
TRBD1	TRBV28	TRBJ2-1	NA	TGTGCCAGCAGTTCACTCCAGGGGGTAATACCGAACTACAATGAGCAGTTCTTC	CASSSLQGVIPNYNEQFF
NA	TRBV27	TRBJ1-1	NA	TGTGCCAGCTCGGACAGAGGGACTGAAGCTTTCTTT	CASSDRGTEAFF
NA	TRBV19	TRBJ1-2	NA	TGTGCCAGTAGTATAGATACACGAGGCTACACCTTC	CASSIDTRGYTF
NA	TRBV11-2	TRBJ2-7	NA	TGTGCCAGCAGCTTAGGCAGGGCTACTACCTACGAGCAGTACTTC	CASSLGRATTYEQYF
TRBD2	TRBV18	TRBJ2-1	NA	TGTGCCAGCTCACAAGGACTAGCGGGATACAATGAGCAGTTCTTC	CASSQGLAGYNEQFF
NA	TRBV10-3	TRBJ2-7	NA	TGTGCCATCAGGAATTTCACGGACAACTACGAGCAGTACTTC	CAIRNFTDNYEQYF
NA	TRBV7-9	TRBJ2-1	once	TGTGCCAGCAGCTCCAAACCGGGAACAGCAGTAGTCAATGAGCAGTTCTTC	CASSSKPGTAVVNEQFF
TRBD2	TRBV9	TRBJ2-2	NA	TGTGCCAGCAGCGTAGTTTCTAGCGGGAGTTCCGGGGAGCTGTTTTTT	CASSVVSSGSSGELFF
NA	TRBV4-3	TRBJ1-4	NA	TGCGCCAGCAGCCAAGAAGTGCCGGCAGGGTTTAATGAAAAACTGTTTTTT	CASSQEVPAGFNEKLFF
NA	TRBV6-6	TRBJ2-7	NA	TGTGCCAGCAGGGACACCTACCGAGGACACTACGAGCAGTACTTC	CASRDTYRGHYEQYF
NA	TRBV4-3	TRBJ2-1	NA	TGCGCCAGCAGCCACCAACTGTCAGGGGCCTCCTACAATGAGCAGTTCTTC	CASSHQLSGASYNEQFF
NA	TRBV7-7	TRBJ2-7	NA	TGTGCTAGCAGCTTAACATCGGGATACGAGCAGTACTTC	CASSLTSGYEQYF
TRBD2	TRBV7-9	TRBJ2-3	NA	TGTGCCAGCAGCTTACTAGCGGGTGGCACAGATACGCAGTATTTT	CASSLLAGGTDTQYF
TRBD2	TRBV7-3	TRBJ2-1	NA	TGTGCCAGCAGCTCGAGCGGGAGCGGGCATGAGCAGTTCTTC	CASSSSGSGHEQFF
NA	TRBV27	TRBJ1-2	NA	TGTGCCAGCAGGGGACTCTTGGATAGTAATGCGGCCTATGGCTACACCTTC	CASRGLLDSNAAYGYTF